The rows below give T cell receptor beta chains drawn from one sample of a study of T cell clonotyping in hematopoietic cell transplantation. Using immunoSEQ multiplex PCR, the repertoire was profiled, and TCRdb retains in-frame clones only, with some absent. The sample includes 15,000 to 20,000 clones, approximately 60% seen only once; the top ten take about 12%. Sample: PBMCs, taken 30 days after allogeneic stem cell transplant. Source of these receptors: a male patient aged 45-60 years who had an allogeneic stem cell transplant from an unrelated donor, so T cells may come from the graft donor. Some clones in this sample may be carry-over from other donors' samples. The CDR3 runs from the conserved cysteine through the conserved F or W. A D gene is named only where the DNA matches it firmly. A row's size may be missing; if present it is once, few, many or a size class.

clone_size	j_call	d_call	v_call	cdr3_nt	cdr3_aa
-	TRBJ2-5	TRBD2	TRBV6-5	TGTGCCAGCAGTTACTCGATAGGGCCGGGAGGGGAGACCCAGTACTTC	CASSYSIGPGGETQYF
-	TRBJ2-5	-	TRBV7-7	TGTGCTAGCAGCTTAGATTCCAGCCTCCAAGAGACCCAGTACTTC	CASSLDSSLQETQYF
-	TRBJ2-7	TRBD2	TRBV5-1	TGCGCCAGCAGCATTAGCGGGGGGGCCTACGAGCAGTACTTC	CASSISGGAYEQYF
medium-sized	TRBJ2-1	TRBD1	TRBV27	TGTGCCAGCAGTCCCGGGACAGTAAATGAGCAGTTCTTC	CASSPGTVNEQFF
-	TRBJ1-5	TRBD1	TRBV6-5	TGTGCCAGCAGCCGGGACAGGGTAAATCAGCCCCAGCATTTT	CASSRDRVNQPQHF
-	TRBJ2-3	TRBD2	TRBV4-1	TGCGCCAGCAGCCAACGACTAGCGGGCGATACGCAGTATTTT	CASSQRLAGDTQYF
-	TRBJ2-2	-	TRBV29-1	TGCAGCGTTGTACCCAGCGAGACCGGGGAGCTGTTTTTT	CSVVPSETGELFF
-	TRBJ1-1	-	TRBV7-2	TGTGCTAGCAGGGTCAGAGGAGGCCTGAACACTGAAGCTTTCTTT	CASRVRGGLNTEAFF
-	TRBJ1-2	-	TRBV6-5	TGTGCCAGCAAGAAAGGGGATGGCTACACCTTC	CASKKGDGYTF
-	TRBJ1-2	TRBD1	TRBV11-2	TGTGCCAGCAGCTTCGCGACAGGGCGCGGTGGCTACACCTTC	CASSFATGRGGYTF
-	TRBJ2-2	-	TRBV15	TGTGCCACCAGCAGGCTAGATCCCGGGGAGCTGTTTTTT	CATSRLDPGELFF
-	TRBJ1-5	-	TRBV13	TGTGCCAGCAGCTTAGGCCTCTCGGGTATGGAGCCCCAGCATTTT	CASSLGLSGMEPQHF
-	TRBJ1-1	-	TRBV30	TGTGCCTGGAGACCCCAGAACACTGAAGCTTTCTTT	CAWRPQNTEAFF
-	TRBJ1-1	-	TRBV9	TGTGCCAGCAGCGTAGGGCGGGTGAACACTGAAGCTTTCTTT	CASSVGRVNTEAFF
few	TRBJ2-5	-	TRBV4-3	TGCGCCAGCAGCCAAGATTGGGCGCGGGAGACCCAGTACTTC	CASSQDWARETQYF
-	TRBJ1-1	-	TRBV2	TGTGCCAGCAGGATGGGGGCCGGGTTGGGCACTGAAGCTTTCTTT	CASRMGAGLGTEAFF
-	TRBJ2-7	TRBD1	TRBV30	TGTGCCTGGAGTGGATCCGGGACAGGCGCCTACGAGCAGTACTTC	CAWSGSGTGAYEQYF
-	TRBJ1-2	TRBD1	TRBV6-5	TGTGCCGGCAGTCTACGGACAGGGGGCGTGGATGGCTACACCTTC	CAGSLRTGGVDGYTF
medium-sized	TRBJ1-1	-	TRBV30	TGTGCCTGGTACCTGAACACTGAAGCTTTCTTT	CAWYLNTEAFF
-	TRBJ1-2	TRBD1	TRBV28	TGTGCCAGCAGTTACGGGACAGGGCTGGTCGGGGGCTACACCTTC	CASSYGTGLVGGYTF
-	TRBJ1-2	TRBD1	TRBV30	TGTGCCTGGAGTGCAAAGACAGGGGGCGGCTATGGCTACACCTTC	CAWSAKTGGGYGYTF
-	TRBJ2-1	TRBD2	TRBV5-1	TGCGCCAGCAGCTTGTATGGGGGGGATGAGCAGTTCTTC	CASSLYGGDEQFF
once	TRBJ1-2	TRBD1	TRBV6-6	TGTGCCAGCAGTTACCGGCTACAGGGGGACTATGGCTACACCTTC	CASSYRLQGDYGYTF
medium-sized	TRBJ2-7	TRBD1	TRBV5-1	TGCGCCAGCAGCTTCGACACAGGGGGAACTCTCTCCTACGAGCAGTACTTC	CASSFDTGGTLSYEQYF
-	TRBJ2-7	-	TRBV25-1	TGTGCCAGCAGTGAAACTAGGAGTTTAGGGCTCTGGGGCTCCGAGCAGTACTTC	CASSETRSLGLWGSEQYF
-	TRBJ1-2	-	TRBV30	TGTGCCTGGAGTCCGAATGACGGCAACTATGGCTACACCTTC	CAWSPNDGNYGYTF
-	TRBJ2-5	-	TRBV5-1	TGCGCCAGCAGCTTCGAAACAGGATCTGTGGAGACCCAGTACTTC	CASSFETGSVETQYF
medium-sized	TRBJ1-1	-	TRBV5-6	TGTGCCAGCAGCTTGGGGGAGACCTATGGTGAAGCTTTCTTT	CASSLGETYGEAFF
-	TRBJ2-7	-	TRBV25-1	TGTGCCAGCAGTAACCGGGACAACTACGAGCAGTACTTC	CASSNRDNYEQYF
-	TRBJ1-1	-	TRBV30	TGTGCCTGGGGGAACACTGAAGCTTTCTTT	CAWGNTEAFF
-	TRBJ2-3	-	TRBV9	TGTGCCAGCAGCGTAGGTCCTAGCTACACAGATACGCAGTATTTT	CASSVGPSYTDTQYF
-	TRBJ1-1	TRBD1	TRBV13	TGTGCCAGCAGCTTCGGGACAGGGGGAGAAGCTTTCTTT	CASSFGTGGEAFF
few	TRBJ1-1	TRBD1	TRBV5-4	TGTGCCAGCAGCATCACAGGGGGGAGGGACACTGAAGCTTTCTTT	CASSITGGRDTEAFF
few	TRBJ2-7	TRBD1	TRBV14	TGTGCCAGCAGCCAGGGACAGGGCATCGCGTACGAGCAGTACTTC	CASSQGQGIAYEQYF
-	TRBJ1-6	-	TRBV6-5	TGTGCCAGCAGTTGGAAGAATTCACCCCTCCACTTT	CASSWKNSPLHF
-	TRBJ2-3	-	TRBV27	TGTGCCAGCAGTTTCTTGACGGCAGATACGCAGTATTTT	CASSFLTADTQYF
-	TRBJ1-1	TRBD1	TRBV4-2	TGTGCCAGCAGCCAAGGTAGGGGACAGGGGCCTTCCGGGACTGAAGCTTTCTTT	CASSQGRGQGPSGTEAFF
-	TRBJ1-2	-	TRBV28	TGTGCCAGCAGTCAATGGAACTATGGCTACACCTTC	CASSQWNYGYTF
few	TRBJ2-7	-	TRBV6-1	TGTGCCAGTGAAGTCGTCGGCAGGGGTGAGCTAGAGCAGTACTTC	CASEVVGRGELEQYF
once	TRBJ2-2	-	TRBV6-5	TGTGCCAGCAGTTACTACTGGTTAACCGGGGAGCTGTTTTTT	CASSYYWLTGELFF
-	TRBJ1-6	-	TRBV7-3	TGTGCCAGCAGCTTAAGCGGACGGGGTAATTCACCCCTCCACTTT	CASSLSGRGNSPLHF
few	TRBJ1-2	-	TRBV5-1	TGCGCCAGCAGCCCGGCCTATGGACAGAGATATGGCTACACCTTC	CASSPAYGQRYGYTF
few	TRBJ2-3	-	TRBV6-5	TGTGCCAGCAGATTAGACTGGACCCAGCAGTATTTT	CASRLDWTQQYF
-	TRBJ2-7	-	TRBV7-3	TGTGCCAGCAGCCTAGGTAAAGGGGCCTCCTACGAGCAGTACTTC	CASSLGKGASYEQYF
-	TRBJ2-1	TRBD1	TRBV6-5	TGTGCCAGCATGGGGGACAGGGTGGTGGGTGAGCAGTTCTTC	CASMGDRVVGEQFF
-	TRBJ1-3	-	TRBV28	TGTGCCAGCAGTTTCGCAAACACCATATATTTT	CASSFANTIYF
large	TRBJ1-5	-	TRBV28	TGTGCCAGCAGTTTTCCCGAGGATAGCAATCAGCCCCAGCATTTT	CASSFPEDSNQPQHF
-	TRBJ2-3	TRBD2	TRBV30	TGTGCCTCTCGGACTAGCGGGACAGATACGCAGTATTTT	CASRTSGTDTQYF
-	TRBJ1-5	-	TRBV2	TGTGCCAGCAGTGGGGGATCTAGCAATCAGCCCCAGCATTTT	CASSGGSSNQPQHF
-	TRBJ2-6	-	TRBV7-2	TGTGCCAGCAGCTCCGGAGTTGGCGGGGCCAACGTCCTGACTTTC	CASSSGVGGANVLTF
-	TRBJ2-7	-	TRBV2	TGTGCCAGCAGTGAATGGAACGCCTACGAGCAGTACTTC	CASSEWNAYEQYF
medium-sized	TRBJ1-5	-	TRBV20-1	TGCAGTGCTGGGGGAGCTCAGCCCCAGCATTTT	CSAGGAQPQHF
-	TRBJ2-7	-	TRBV28	TGTGCCAGCAGTTGGGAGGACTGGAGCTCCTACGAGCAGTACTTC	CASSWEDWSSYEQYF
few	TRBJ2-6	-	TRBV4-1	TGCGCCAGCAGCCAAGATCTGGAGGGGGCGTCTGGGGCCAACGTCCTGACTTTC	CASSQDLEGASGANVLTF
-	TRBJ1-6	-	TRBV30	TGTGCCTGGAGTTCTAAGGGGACATATAATTCACCCCTCCACTTT	CAWSSKGTYNSPLHF
-	TRBJ2-5	TRBD1	TRBV6-5	TGTGCCAGCGGAGAGGGGGCCTCCAGGGAGACCCAGTACTTC	CASGEGASRETQYF
-	TRBJ2-2	TRBD1	TRBV2	TGTGCCAGCAGGGGACAGGGGGCCGGCGGGGAGCTGTTTTTT	CASRGQGAGGELFF
large	TRBJ1-5	TRBD1	TRBV6-5	TGTGCCAGCAGTTACAGTCAGGGGGCGGCTCAGCCCCAGCATTTT	CASSYSQGAAQPQHF
few	TRBJ2-7	-	TRBV27	TGTGCCAGCGGTCAATACGAGCAGTACTTC	CASGQYEQYF